These 5 T cell receptor beta chains share one sample of origin, sequenced in a study of blood T cell repertoires in COVID-19. The repertoire was sequenced with immunoSEQ multiplex PCR; TCRdb's copy has only in-frame clones and lacks some. Among around 80,000 clones listed, roughly 82% were seen once. Material for sequencing was peripheral blood. The origin of the receptors is a man at least 80 years old with acute or convalescent COVID-19.

J is TRBJ2-4 and V is TRBV3-1 (or the pseudogene TRBV3-2), with D perhaps TRBD2 (6 bases). V lost 0 bases, J lost 8 bases, and 11 bases lay in between. The CDR3 has 14 residues. Germline CDR1 reads LGHDT; CDR2 reads YNNKEL (reference sequence). The CDR3 coding sequence is TGTGCCAGCAGCCAAGATGACGGGGGAGACATTCAGTACTTC. Protein: CASSQDDGGDIQYF.

This clone was counted between two and nine times. The chain is built from TRBV6-5 and TRBJ1-5; 7 bases agree with TRBD1. Trimming at V came to 0 bases and at J to 6 bases, leaving 2 bases not matched to a gene. Looked up from germline, CDR1 is MNHEY and CDR2 is SVGAGI. The CDR3 loop spans 14 amino acids. CDR3 in amino acids: CASSYSTGSQPQHF. CDR3 DNA sequence: TGTGCCAGCAGTTACTCGACAGGGAGTCAGCCCCAGCATTTT.

This clone was detected once. The V gene is TRBV5-8, the J gene TRBJ1-1; the match to TRBD1 covers 7 bases. Germline V CDR1 and CDR2: SGHTS, YDEGEE. Unmatched junction bases numbered 1, after V lost 1 base and J lost 1 base. This CDR3 has 14 amino acids. CDR3: CASSLRQGNTEAFF. CDR3 sequence (DNA): TGTGCCAGCAGCTTGAGACAGGGGAACACTGAAGCTTTCTTT. The whole variable domain, remainder taken from reference TRBV5-8 and TRBJ1-1, is EAGVTQSPTHLIKTRGQQATLRCSPISGHTSVYWYQQALGLGLQFLLWYDEGEERNRGNFPPRFSGRQFPNYSSELNVNALELEDSALYLCASSLRQGNTEAFFGQGTRLTVV.

The CDR3 sequence: CASSSGLAGGEQYF. The CDR3 DNA is TGTGCCAGCAGTTCAGGACTAGCGGGGGGCGAGCAGTACTTC. The J gene is TRBJ2-7, the V gene TRBV28; 14 nucleotides align to TRBD2. The ends lost 4 bases at V and 6 bases at J; junction bases unmatched: 2. Looked up from germline, CDR1 is MDHEN and CDR2 is SYDVKM. The CDR3 totals 14 residues.

V gene TRBV18 combines with J gene TRBJ2-3, with D possibly TRBD1 on 5 matching bases. CDR1 KGHSH and CDR2 LQKENI come from the germline V gene. CDR3 length: 16 residues. V was shortened by 3 bases and J by 0 bases, with 13 bases between the two germline ends. CDR3 bases: TGTGCCAGCTCACCCGCAAAGACAGCCAGCACAGATACGCAGTATTTT. This gives the protein CASSPAKTASTDTQYF.